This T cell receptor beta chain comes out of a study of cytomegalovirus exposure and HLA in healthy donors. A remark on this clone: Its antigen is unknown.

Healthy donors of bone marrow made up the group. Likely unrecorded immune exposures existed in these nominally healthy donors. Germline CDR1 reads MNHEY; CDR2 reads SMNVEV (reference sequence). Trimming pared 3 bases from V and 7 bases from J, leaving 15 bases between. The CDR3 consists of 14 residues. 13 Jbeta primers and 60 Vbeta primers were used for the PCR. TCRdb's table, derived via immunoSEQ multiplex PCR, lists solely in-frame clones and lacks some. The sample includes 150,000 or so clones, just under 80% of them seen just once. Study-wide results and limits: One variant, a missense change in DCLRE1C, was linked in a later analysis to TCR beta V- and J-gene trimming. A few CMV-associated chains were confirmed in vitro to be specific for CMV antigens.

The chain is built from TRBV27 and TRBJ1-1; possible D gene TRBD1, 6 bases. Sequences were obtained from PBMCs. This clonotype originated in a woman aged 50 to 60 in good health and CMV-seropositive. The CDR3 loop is CASSLAGARIEAFF. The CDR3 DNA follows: TGTGCCAGCAGTTTGGCAGGGGCGCGCATTGAAGCTTTCTTT.